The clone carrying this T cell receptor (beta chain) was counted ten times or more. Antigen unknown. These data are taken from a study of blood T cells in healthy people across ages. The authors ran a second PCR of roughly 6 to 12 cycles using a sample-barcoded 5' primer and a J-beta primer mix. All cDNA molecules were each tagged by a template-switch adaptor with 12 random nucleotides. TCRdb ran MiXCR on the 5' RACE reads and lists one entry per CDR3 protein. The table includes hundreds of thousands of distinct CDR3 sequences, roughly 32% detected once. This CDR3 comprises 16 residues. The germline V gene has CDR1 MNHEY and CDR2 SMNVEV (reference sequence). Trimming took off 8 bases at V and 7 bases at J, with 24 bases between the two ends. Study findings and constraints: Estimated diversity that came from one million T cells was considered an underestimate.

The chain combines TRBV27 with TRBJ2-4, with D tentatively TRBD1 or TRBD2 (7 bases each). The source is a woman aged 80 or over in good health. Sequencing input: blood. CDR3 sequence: CASGATGASRGNIQYF. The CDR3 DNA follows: TGTGCCAGCGGGGCTACAGGGGCGTCGCGGGGGAACATTCAGTACTTC.